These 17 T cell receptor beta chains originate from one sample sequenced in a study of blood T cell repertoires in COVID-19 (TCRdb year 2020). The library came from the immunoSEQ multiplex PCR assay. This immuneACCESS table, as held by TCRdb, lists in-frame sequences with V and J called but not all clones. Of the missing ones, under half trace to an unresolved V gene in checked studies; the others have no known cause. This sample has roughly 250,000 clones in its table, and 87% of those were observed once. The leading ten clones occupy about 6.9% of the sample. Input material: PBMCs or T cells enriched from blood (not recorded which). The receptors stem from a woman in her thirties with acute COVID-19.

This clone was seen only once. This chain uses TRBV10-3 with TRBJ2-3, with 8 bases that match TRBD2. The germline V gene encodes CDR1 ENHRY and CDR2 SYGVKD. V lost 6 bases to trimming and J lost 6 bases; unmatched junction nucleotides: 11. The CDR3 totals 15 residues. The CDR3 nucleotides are TGTGCCATCAGGGGTTTAGCGGGATTGAGCGATACGCAGTATTTT. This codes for CAIRGLAGLSDTQYF.

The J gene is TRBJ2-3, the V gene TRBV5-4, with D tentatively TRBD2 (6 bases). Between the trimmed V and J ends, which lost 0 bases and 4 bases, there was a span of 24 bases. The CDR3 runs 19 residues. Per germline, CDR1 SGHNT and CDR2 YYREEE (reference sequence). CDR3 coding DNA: TGTGCCAGCAGCTTGGTGCCCTCCCGGAGGGCCGGGGGTTCAGATACGCAGTATTTT. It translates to CASSLVPSRRAGGSDTQYF.

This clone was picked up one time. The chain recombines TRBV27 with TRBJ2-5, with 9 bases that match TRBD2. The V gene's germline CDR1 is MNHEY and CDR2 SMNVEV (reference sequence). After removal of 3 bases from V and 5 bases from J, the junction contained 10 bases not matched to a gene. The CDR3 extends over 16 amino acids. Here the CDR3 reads CASSLRLGGGGETQYF. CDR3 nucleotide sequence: TGTGCCAGCAGTTTGAGATTAGGCGGGGGGGGCGAGACCCAGTACTTC.

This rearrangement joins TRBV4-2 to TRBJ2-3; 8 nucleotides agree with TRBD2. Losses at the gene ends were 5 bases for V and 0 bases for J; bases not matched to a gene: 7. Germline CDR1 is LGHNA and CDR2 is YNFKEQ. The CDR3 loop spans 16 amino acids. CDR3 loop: CASSSLASGSTDTQYF. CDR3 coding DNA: TGTGCCAGCAGCTCTCTGGCTAGCGGGAGCACAGATACGCAGTATTTT.

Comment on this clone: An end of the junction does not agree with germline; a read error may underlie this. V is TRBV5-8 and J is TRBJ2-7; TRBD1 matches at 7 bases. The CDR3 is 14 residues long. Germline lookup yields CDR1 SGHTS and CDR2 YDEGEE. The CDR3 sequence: CASRLGQRSYEQYF. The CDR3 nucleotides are TGTGCCAGCAGGTTGGGACAGCGATCCTACGAGCAGTACTTC.

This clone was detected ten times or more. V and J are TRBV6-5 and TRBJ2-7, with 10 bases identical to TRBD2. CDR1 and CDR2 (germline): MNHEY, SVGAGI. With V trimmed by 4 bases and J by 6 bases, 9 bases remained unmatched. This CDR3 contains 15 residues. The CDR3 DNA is TGTGCCAGCAGTTTCTCAGCGGGAGGGCCTATCGAGCAGTACTTC. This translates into CASSFSAGGPIEQYF.

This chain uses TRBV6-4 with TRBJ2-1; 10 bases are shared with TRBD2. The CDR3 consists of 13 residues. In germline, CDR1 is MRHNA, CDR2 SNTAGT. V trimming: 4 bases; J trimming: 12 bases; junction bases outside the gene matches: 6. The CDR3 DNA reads TGTGCCAGCAGTGTTAAGCGGGAGGGCCCGCAGTTCTTC. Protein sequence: CASSVKREGPQFF.

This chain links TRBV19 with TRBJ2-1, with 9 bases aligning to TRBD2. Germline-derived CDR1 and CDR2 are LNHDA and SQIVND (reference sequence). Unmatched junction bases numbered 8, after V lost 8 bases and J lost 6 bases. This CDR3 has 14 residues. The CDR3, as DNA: TGTGCCAGTGAAGTGGTAGCGGGGGTCAATGAGCAGTTCTTC. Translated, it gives CASEVVAGVNEQFF.

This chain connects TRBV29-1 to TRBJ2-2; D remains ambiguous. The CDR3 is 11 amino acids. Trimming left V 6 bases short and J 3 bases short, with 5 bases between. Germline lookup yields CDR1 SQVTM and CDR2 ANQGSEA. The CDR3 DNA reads TGCAGCGTCCAATACACCGGGGAGCTGTTTTTT. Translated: CSVQYTGELFF.

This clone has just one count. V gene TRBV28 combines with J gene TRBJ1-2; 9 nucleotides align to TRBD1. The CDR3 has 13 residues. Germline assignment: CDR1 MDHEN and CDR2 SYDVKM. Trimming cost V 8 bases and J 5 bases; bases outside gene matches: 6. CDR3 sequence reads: CASLDRGSYGYTF. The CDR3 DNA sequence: TGTGCCAGCCTGGACAGGGGATCATATGGCTACACCTTC.

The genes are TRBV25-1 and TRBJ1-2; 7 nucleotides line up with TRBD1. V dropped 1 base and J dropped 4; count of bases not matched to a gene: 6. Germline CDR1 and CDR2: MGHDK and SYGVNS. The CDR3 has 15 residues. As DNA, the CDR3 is TGTGCCAGCAGTGAATCCATGGGGACAGTCTATGGCTACACCTTC. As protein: CASSESMGTVYGYTF.

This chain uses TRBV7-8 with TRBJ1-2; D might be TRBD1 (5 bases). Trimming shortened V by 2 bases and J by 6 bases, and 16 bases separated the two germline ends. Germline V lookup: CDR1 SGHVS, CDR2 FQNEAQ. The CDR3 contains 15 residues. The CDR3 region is CASSLSWGRADGYTF. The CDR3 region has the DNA TGTGCCAGCAGCTTATCCTGGGGCAGGGCCGATGGCTACACCTTC.

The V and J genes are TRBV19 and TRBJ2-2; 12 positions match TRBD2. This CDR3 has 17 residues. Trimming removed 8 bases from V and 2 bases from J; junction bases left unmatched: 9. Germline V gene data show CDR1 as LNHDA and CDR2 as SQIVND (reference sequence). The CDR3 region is CASAMTGLAGNTGELFF. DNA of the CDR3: TGTGCCAGTGCGATGACCGGACTAGCGGGAAACACCGGGGAGCTGTTTTTT.

The chain's CDR3 is CASSQDPGLAGGQETQYF. The CDR3 DNA follows: TGCGCCAGCAGCCAAGATCCGGGACTAGCGGGGGGCCAGGAGACCCAGTACTTC. V usage is TRBV4-1 and J usage is TRBJ2-5; TRBD2 matches at 15 bases. CDR1 and CDR2 from the germline V gene are MGHRA and YSYEKL. V dropped 0 bases and J dropped 5; count of bases not matched to a gene: 7. CDR3 size: 18 residues.

This chain's CDR3 is CASNRDTGELFF. CDR3 nucleotides: TGTGCCAGCAACCGGGACACCGGGGAGCTGTTTTTT. J is TRBJ2-2 and V is TRBV28; D is unclear. This CDR3 is built from 12 residues. V lost 7 bases and J 3 bases, leaving 6 bases between the germline ends. Looked up from germline, CDR1 is MDHEN and CDR2 is SYDVKM. The full variable domain, with the rest looked up from reference TRBV28 and TRBJ2-2, is DVKVTQSSRYLVKRTGEKVFLECVQDMDHENMFWYRQDPGLGLRLIYFSYDVKMKEKGDIPEGYSVSREKKERFSLILESASTNQTSMYLCASNRDTGELFFGEGSRLTVL.

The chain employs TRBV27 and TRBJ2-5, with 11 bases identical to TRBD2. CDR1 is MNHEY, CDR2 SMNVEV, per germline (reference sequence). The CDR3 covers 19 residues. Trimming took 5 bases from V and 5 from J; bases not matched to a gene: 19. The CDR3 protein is CASSTHRGSGRARGETQYF. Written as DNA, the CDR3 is TGTGCCAGCAGTACTCATAGGGGTAGCGGGAGGGCTAGGGGGGAGACCCAGTACTTC.

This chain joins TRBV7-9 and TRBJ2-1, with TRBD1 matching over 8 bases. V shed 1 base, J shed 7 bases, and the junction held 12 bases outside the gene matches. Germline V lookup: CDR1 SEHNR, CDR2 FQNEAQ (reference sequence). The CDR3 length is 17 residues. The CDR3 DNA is TGTGCCAGCAGCTTAGAACAGCGTCAGGGGGCGAGTAATGAGCAGTTCTTC. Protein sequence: CASSLEQRQGASNEQFF.